These T cell receptor beta chains were read from a single sample in a study of T cells in Graves' hyperthyroidism and ophthalmopathy. TCRdb re-called the multiplex PCR reads with MiXCR, one entry per CDR3 protein. This table has roughly 380,000 distinct CDR3 sequences, approximately 15% appearing once. What was sequenced was blood. The receptors were gathered from a man younger than 40 with Graves' hyperthyroidism that later progressed to Graves' ophthalmopathy. The CDR3 runs from the conserved cysteine through the conserved F or W. D genes are given only for firm matches. Clone size is given for some rows only: seen once, a few or many times, or a class if the clone is expanded.

j_gene: TRBJ1-6
abundance: few
v_gene: TRBV7-9
d_gene: .
CDR3nt: TGTGCCAGCAGCTTAGCCGGGGGGAGCGGGTCACCCCTCCACTTT
CDR3aa: CASSLAGGSGSPLHF

j_gene: TRBJ2-7
abundance: .
v_gene: TRBV6-1
d_gene: .
CDR3nt: TGTGCCAGCAGTGAAGCGCTGAGAGATCCCTACGAGCAGTACTTC
CDR3aa: CASSEALRDPYEQYF

j_gene: TRBJ2-3
abundance: .
v_gene: TRBV9
d_gene: TRBD2
CDR3nt: TGTGCCAGCAGCGTCCTAGCTAGCGGGGGCACAGATACGCAGTATTTT
CDR3aa: CASSVLASGGTDTQYF

j_gene: TRBJ1-5
abundance: once
v_gene: TRBV29-1
d_gene: TRBD1
CDR3nt: TGCAGCGCCGGGGACAGTCTGACCGGACAGCCCCAGCATTTT
CDR3aa: CSAGDSLTGQPQHF

j_gene: TRBJ1-5
abundance: many
v_gene: TRBV7-2
d_gene: .
CDR3nt: TGTGCCAGCAGCTTTGTTTGGGGGAGAAGCAATCAGCCCCAGCATTTT
CDR3aa: CASSFVWGRSNQPQHF

j_gene: TRBJ1-6
abundance: many
v_gene: TRBV12-3/TRBV12-4
d_gene: .
CDR3nt: TGTGCCAGCAGTTCCCGGGGTGGGGGTTCACCCCTCCACTTT
CDR3aa: CASSSRGGGSPLHF

j_gene: TRBJ2-1
abundance: .
v_gene: TRBV19
d_gene: TRBD1
CDR3nt: TGTGCCAGTAGCCAACTTCCGGGACAGGGGGCGAATGAGCAGTTCTTC
CDR3aa: CASSQLPGQGANEQFF

j_gene: TRBJ2-3
abundance: many
v_gene: TRBV5-8
d_gene: TRBD2
CDR3nt: TGTGCCAGCAGCTTGGTTACTAGCGGGGTATTCACAGATACGCAGTATTTT
CDR3aa: CASSLVTSGVFTDTQYF

j_gene: TRBJ2-5
abundance: few
v_gene: TRBV5-4
d_gene: .
CDR3nt: TGTGCCAGCAGCGGTCTAGGGGAGGAGACCCAGTACTTC
CDR3aa: CASSGLGEETQYF

j_gene: TRBJ2-1
abundance: few
v_gene: TRBV5-8
d_gene: TRBD2
CDR3nt: TGTGCCAGCAGCTCGATACTAGCGGGGGAGGCTGAGCAGTTCTTC
CDR3aa: CASSSILAGEAEQFF

j_gene: TRBJ1-2
abundance: many
v_gene: TRBV6-2/TRBV6-3
d_gene: TRBD1
CDR3nt: TGTGCCAGCAGACCACGACAGGGTCCTAACTATGGCTACACCTTC
CDR3aa: CASRPRQGPNYGYTF

j_gene: TRBJ2-3
abundance: .
v_gene: TRBV3-1
d_gene: TRBD2
CDR3nt: TGTGCCAGCAGCCAATTAGCGGGGGTTCATACGCAGTATTTT
CDR3aa: CASSQLAGVHTQYF

j_gene: TRBJ2-3
abundance: .
v_gene: TRBV4-1
d_gene: TRBD2
CDR3nt: TGCGCCAGCAGCCAAGATAGAACTAGCGGGGCGGGTAGCACAGATACGCAGTATTTT
CDR3aa: CASSQDRTSGAGSTDTQYF

j_gene: TRBJ1-1
abundance: .
v_gene: TRBV18
d_gene: .
CDR3nt: TGTGCCAGCTCACTCGATTCGGACCTCTTGGGAGCTTTCTTT
CDR3aa: CASSLDSDLLGAFF

j_gene: TRBJ2-1
abundance: .
v_gene: TRBV14
d_gene: .
CDR3nt: TGTGCCAGCAGCCCTTGGGGGGACAATGAGCAGTTCTTC
CDR3aa: CASSPWGDNEQFF

j_gene: TRBJ1-1
abundance: many
v_gene: TRBV5-1
d_gene: TRBD1
CDR3nt: TGCGCCAGCAGCTTTGGGACAGTCACTGAAGCTTTCTTT
CDR3aa: CASSFGTVTEAFF

j_gene: TRBJ1-5
abundance: many
v_gene: TRBV3-1
d_gene: TRBD1
CDR3nt: TGTGCCAGCAGCGCCGGGACAGGGCGCAATCAGCCCCAGCATTTT
CDR3aa: CASSAGTGRNQPQHF

j_gene: TRBJ1-2
abundance: .
v_gene: TRBV19
d_gene: .
CDR3nt: TGTGCCAGTAGTATAGTCCGGACGGGAGATTATGGCTACACCTTC
CDR3aa: CASSIVRTGDYGYTF

j_gene: TRBJ1-5
abundance: many
v_gene: TRBV28
d_gene: TRBD1
CDR3nt: TGTGCCAGCAGTTTAGGGACAGGGGCCTTAAATCAGCCCCAGCATTTT
CDR3aa: CASSLGTGALNQPQHF

j_gene: TRBJ1-4
abundance: .
v_gene: TRBV20-1
d_gene: .
CDR3nt: TGCAGTGCTAGAGCGCGCGGCGCAGGGCCTAATGAAAAACTGTTTTTT
CDR3aa: CSARARGAGPNEKLFF

j_gene: TRBJ1-2
abundance: .
v_gene: TRBV15
d_gene: .
CDR3nt: TGTGCCACCAGCAGACAGGACTATGGCTACACCTTC
CDR3aa: CATSRQDYGYTF

j_gene: TRBJ2-2
abundance: many
v_gene: TRBV12-3/TRBV12-4
d_gene: .
CDR3nt: TGTGCCAGCAAGAAAGGGGGGGACACCGGGGAGCTGTTTTTT
CDR3aa: CASKKGGDTGELFF

j_gene: TRBJ2-3
abundance: .
v_gene: TRBV9
d_gene: .
CDR3nt: TGTGCCAGCAGCGCCGAGGGGTCAGGGGGCACAGATACGCAGTATTTT
CDR3aa: CASSAEGSGGTDTQYF

j_gene: TRBJ2-1
abundance: many
v_gene: TRBV27
d_gene: TRBD2
CDR3nt: TGTGCCAGCCGGACGGGGACAACCCCGGGATATAGCGGGAACTACAATGAGCAGTTCTTC
CDR3aa: CASRTGTTPGYSGNYNEQFF

j_gene: TRBJ2-7
abundance: many
v_gene: TRBV12-3/TRBV12-4
d_gene: .
CDR3nt: TGTGCCAGCAGTTTGAGGGTTCTCTACCTCGAGCAGTACTTC
CDR3aa: CASSLRVLYLEQYF

j_gene: TRBJ2-1
abundance: .
v_gene: TRBV5-1
d_gene: .
CDR3nt: TGCGCCAGCAGCCGAGACACTCTATACAATGAGCAGTTCTTC
CDR3aa: CASSRDTLYNEQFF

j_gene: TRBJ1-4
abundance: many
v_gene: TRBV11-2
d_gene: .
CDR3nt: TGTGCCAGCAGCCTGTACAGAACTAATGAAAAACTGTTTTTT
CDR3aa: CASSLYRTNEKLFF

j_gene: TRBJ2-2
abundance: once
v_gene: TRBV28
d_gene: TRBD1
CDR3nt: TGTGCCAGCAGAATTGGAGGGACAGGTCCTTGGCCCTCGCACACCGGGGAGCTGTTTTTT
CDR3aa: CASRIGGTGPWPSHTGELFF

j_gene: TRBJ2-7
abundance: few
v_gene: TRBV20-1
d_gene: .
CDR3nt: TGCAGTTCCGGGACACCCTACGAGCAGTACTTC
CDR3aa: CSSGTPYEQYF